A single sample gave rise to the 28 T cell receptor beta chains below, sequenced in a study of regulatory T cells in long-lasting Graves disease. Described time point: newly diagnosed GD, antithyroid drugs for less than 3 months. Making the TCR library involved RNA that had been extracted from PBMCs. Libraries of TCR beta came from iRepertoire HTBI primers plus Arm-PCR of CDR3 regions. TCRdb processed the multiplex PCR reads anew with MiXCR; each CDR3 protein has one entry. Among fewer than 550,000 distinct CDR3 sequences listed, about 17% were seen once. These data were also filed under a second study, of T cells in Graves' hyperthyroidism and ophthalmopathy.

Sample: peripheral blood mononuclear cells (PBMCs), taken at new diagnosis, from a patient treated with antithyroid drugs. The receptors stem from a woman under 30 with Graves disease.

This clonotype was detected many times. The chain is built from TRBV12-5 and TRBJ2-3, with 11 positions matching TRBD2. Germline V CDR1 and CDR2: LGHNT, FRNRAP. V trimming: 8 bases; J trimming: 5 bases; junction bases outside the gene matches: 6. There are 14 residues in the CDR3. The chain's CDR3 is CASFTGLAGDTQYF. CDR3 nucleotide sequence: TGTGCTAGTTTCACCGGACTAGCGGGAGATACGCAGTATTTT.

The rearrangement joins TRBV20-1 to TRBJ2-5; 7 nucleotides match TRBD1. The CDR3 totals 14 residues. The trim removed 4 bases at V and 7 bases at J, leaving 12 bases unmatched. Per the germline V gene, CDR1 is DFQATT and CDR2 is SNEGSKA (reference sequence). The CDR3 coding sequence is TGCAGTGCTACGAACCAGGGACAGTACGGGACCCAGTACTTC. Translating it yields CSATNQGQYGTQYF.

There are a few counts of this clonotype. This rearrangement joins TRBV19 to TRBJ1-5, with 8 positions matching TRBD1. Germline V gives CDR1 LNHDA, CDR2 SQIVND (reference sequence). The ends lost 6 bases at V and 2 bases at J; junction bases unmatched: 6. The CDR3 runs 15 residues. This CDR3 reads CASRSPGQGNQPQHF. The CDR3 DNA follows: TGTGCCAGTAGGTCGCCGGGACAGGGCAATCAGCCCCAGCATTTT.

This clonotype has only a few counts. The V gene is TRBV6-5, the J gene TRBJ2-5, with unresolved D. CDR3 size: 14 residues. With 0 bases removed from V and 2 bases from J, the gap between germline ends came to 7 bases. CDR1 is MNHEY, CDR2 SVGAGI, per germline. The CDR3 reads CASSYSDVQETQYF. The CDR3 nucleotides are TGTGCCAGCAGTTACTCGGATGTTCAAGAGACCCAGTACTTC.

Ten or more counts support this clonotype. The chain recombines TRBV28 with TRBJ2-1, with 13 positions matching TRBD2. V lost 5 bases, J lost 7 bases, and 8 bases stayed unmatched. This CDR3 spans 16 amino acids. CDR1 and CDR2 (germline): MDHEN, SYDVKM. The CDR3 spells CASSVPLAGGPNEQFF. CDR3 bases: TGTGCCAGCAGTGTCCCACTAGCGGGAGGGCCAAATGAGCAGTTCTTC.

Concerning this clonotype: A much larger clonotype is one base distant, so this may be a read error. This sequence joins TRBV20-1 and TRBJ2-7, with 9 bases lining up with TRBD2. This CDR3 is 15 amino acids long. CDR1 and CDR2 (germline): DFQATT, SNEGSKA (reference sequence). For the CDR3, the DNA is TGCAGTGCTAGAGACATAGCGGGAGTGAGCTACGGGCAGTACTTC. Translation gives CSARDIAGVSYGQYF.

There are many counts of this clonotype. The rearrangement uses TRBV20-1 and TRBJ2-7; D is unclear. The CDR3 runs to 13 residues. V dropped 3 bases and J dropped 2 bases, with 11 bases sitting between them. Per the germline V gene, CDR1 is DFQATT and CDR2 is SNEGSKA (reference sequence). CDR3 loop: CSASADRTYEQYF. The CDR3 DNA reads TGCAGTGCTAGTGCCGATCGAACCTACGAGCAGTACTTC.

This clonotype was seen a few times. This may be a read error, as it is one base from a much larger clone. The chain couples TRBV12-3 or TRBV12-4 to TRBJ2-5, with TRBD2 matching over 10 bases. This CDR3 region has 18 residues. This chain's CDR3 is CASSFAALAGSDQGTQYF. CDR3 DNA: TGTGCCAGCAGTTTTGCGGCACTAGCGGGATCGGACCAAGGGACCCAGTACTTC.

This clonotype was seen ten or more times. The chain couples TRBV20-1 to TRBJ1-5; D not resolved. Germline CDR1 reads DFQATT; CDR2 reads SNEGSKA (reference sequence). The CDR3 is 14 residues long. V lost 7 bases, J lost 2 bases, and 15 bases lay in between. The DNA of the CDR3 is TGCAGTGTAAAAACTGGAACGGGCAATCAGCCCCAGCATTTT. It translates to CSVKTGTGNQPQHF.

In its sample, this clonotype was seen many times. This chain joins TRBV30 and TRBJ2-2; TRBD2 agrees at 10 bases. Germline assignment: CDR1 GTSNPN and CDR2 SVGIG (reference sequence). The ends lost 2 bases at V and 4 bases at J; junction bases unmatched: 4. The CDR3 covers 15 residues. CDR3 nucleotide sequence: TGTGCCTGGAGTCGGACTAGCGGAGTCACCGGGGAGCTGTTTTTT. Protein product: CAWSRTSGVTGELFF. Supplemented by reference TRBV30 and TRBJ2-2, the full variable domain reads SQTIHQWPATLVQPVGSPLSLECTVEGTSNPNLYWYRQAAGRGLQLLFYSVGIGQISSEVPQNLSASRPQDRQFILSSKKLLLSDSGFYLCAWSRTSGVTGELFFGEGSRLTVL.

This clonotype was picked up a small number of times. The V gene is TRBV20-1, the J gene TRBJ2-4, with 10 bases fitting TRBD2. The germline gives CDR1 DFQATT, CDR2 SNEGSKA (reference sequence). The CDR3 totals 18 residues. V trimming: 4 bases; J trimming: 0 bases; junction bases outside the gene matches: 12. CDR3 in DNA: TGCAGTGCTAACCCTAGCGGGAGTGGGGCCTTAGCCAAAAACATTCAGTACTTC. Translation: CSANPSGSGALAKNIQYF.

This chain uses TRBV20-1 with TRBJ1-5; 8 positions agree with TRBD1. Germline CDR1 is DFQATT and CDR2 is SNEGSKA (reference sequence). CDR3 length equals 18 residues. V was clipped by 0 bases and J by 2 bases; unmatched bases: 12. In nucleotides, the CDR3 is TGCAGTGCTAGAGATTTTTGGCAGGGGGCTTCTGGCAATCAGCCCCAGCATTTT. It specifies CSARDFWQGASGNQPQHF.

Many counts were recorded for this clonotype. The chain has TRBV28 and TRBJ2-7, with 7 nucleotides matching TRBD1. CDR1 MDHEN and CDR2 SYDVKM come from the germline V gene. The CDR3 has 16 residues. V lost 5 bases to trimming and J lost 1 base; unmatched junction nucleotides: 11. The CDR3 here is CASSLRQGRGSYEQYF. Here the CDR3 DNA reads TGTGCCAGCAGTCTCCGACAGGGTAGGGGATCCTACGAGCAGTACTTC.

This clonotype has a handful of counts. V is TRBV28 and J is TRBJ1-5; D is undetermined. Germline V CDR1 and CDR2: MDHEN, SYDVKM. This CDR3 is 14 amino acids long. Trimming shortened V by 7 bases and J by 2 bases, and 12 bases separated the two germline ends. CDR3 bases: TGTGCCAGCACCTCCTGGCCGCGCAATCAGCCCCAGCATTTT. Its protein is CASTSWPRNQPQHF.

This clonotype was seen more than once but under ten times. The chain carries TRBV11-2 and TRBJ2-7, with 13 bases fitting TRBD2. The germline V gene has CDR1 SGHAT and CDR2 FQNNGV. The CDR3 covers 15 residues. Trimming removed 7 bases from V and 5 bases from J; junction bases left unmatched: 8. CDR3 in amino acids: CASNLGLAGYNEQYF. As DNA, the CDR3 is TGTGCCAGCAACTTGGGACTAGCGGGATACAACGAGCAGTACTTC.

This rearrangement joins TRBV12-3 or TRBV12-4 to TRBJ1-3; possible D gene TRBD1, 6 bases. The CDR3 extends over 16 amino acids. Trimming cost V 6 bases and J 2 bases, with 17 bases left between them. CDR3 nucleotides: TGTGCCAGCAGCCTCCCACTATACAGGGCTGGAAACACCATATATTTT. This sequence encodes CASSLPLYRAGNTIYF.

A word on this clonotype: The CDR3 carries no conserved terminal phenylalanine or tryptophan, so it likely arises from a read error. The V call is TRBV30, the J call TRBJ1-5; TRBD1 aligns across 7 bases. V lost 4 bases and J lost 5; bases outside the gene matches: 2. Germline assignment: CDR1 GTSNPN and CDR2 SVGIG (reference sequence). The CDR3 totals 12 residues. The CDR3 sequence is CAWNRGYQPQHS. CDR3 bases: TGTGCCTGGAACAGGGGCTATCAGCCCCAGCATTCT.

The sample holds many counts of this clonotype. V and J are TRBV5-1 and TRBJ2-3; no definite D call. Germline CDR1 reads SGHRS; CDR2 reads YFSETQ. Trimming took 5 bases from V and 2 from J, leaving 12 bases between them. CDR3 size: 14 residues. The CDR3 coding sequence is TGCGCCAGCAGTGGTGGCCAGCACACAGATACGCAGTATTTT. This sequence encodes CASSGGQHTDTQYF.

This clonotype came up many times. The chain carries TRBV18 and TRBJ1-5; D gene ambiguous. The CDR3 extends over 14 amino acids. Germline V CDR1 and CDR2: KGHSH, LQKENI. V was trimmed by 3 bases and J by 6 bases, leaving 12 bases between them. CDR3 sequence: CASSPLLTGQPQHF. The CDR3 nucleotides read TGTGCCAGCTCACCCCTACTTACGGGTCAGCCCCAGCATTTT. Supplemented by reference TRBV18 and TRBJ1-5, the full variable domain reads NAGVMQNPRHLVRRRGQEARLRCSPMKGHSHVYWYRQLPEEGLKFMVYLQKENIIDESGMPKERFSAEFPKEGPSILRIQQVVRGDSAAYFCASSPLLTGQPQHFGDGTRLSIL.

In its sample, this clonotype was seen many times. The chain couples TRBV29-1 to TRBJ2-7; tentatively, D is TRBD2 (7 bases). The CDR3 length is 13 residues. Trimming removed 7 bases from V and 0 bases from J, with 13 bases in between. CDR1 and CDR2 (germline): SQVTM, ANQGSEA. The CDR3 DNA sequence: TGCAGCGCAGGGGAGGGACTCTCCTACGAGCAGTACTTC. Amino acids: CSAGEGLSYEQYF.

The V gene is TRBV5-5, the J gene TRBJ2-1, with 13 nucleotides matching TRBD2. This CDR3 has 17 amino acids. Germline loops: CDR1 SGHKS, CDR2 YYEKEE (reference sequence). Losses at the gene ends were 5 bases for V and 4 bases for J; bases not matched to a gene: 9. The CDR3 bases are TGTGCCAGCAGTGGACTAGCGGGAGAATTGCGATACAATGAGCAGTTCTTC. Its translation: CASSGLAGELRYNEQFF.

This clonotype was observed at least ten times. V gene TRBV12-3 or TRBV12-4 combines with J gene TRBJ2-1; unclear D gene. The CDR3 is 14 amino acids. V was pared by 0 bases and J by 9 bases, with 12 bases between. CDR3 protein: CASSLATSQSEQFF. DNA of the CDR3: TGTGCCAGCAGTTTAGCTACGTCCCAAAGTGAGCAGTTCTTC.

This clonotype has a handful of counts. One base away lies a much larger clone, so this may be a sequencing read error. V gene TRBV6-2 or TRBV6-3 combines with J gene TRBJ1-2; 7 positions agree with TRBD1. The CDR3 length is 13 residues. Germline values: CDR1 MNHEY, CDR2 SVGEGT. The junction had 4 bases not matched to a gene; V was cut back by 5 bases and J by 4 bases. CDR3 amino acids: CASSAGQIYGYTF. CDR3 sequence (DNA): TGTGCCAGCAGTGCGGGACAGATCTATGGCTACACCTTC.

This clonotype has a count of ten or more. The chain couples TRBV30 to TRBJ2-3; D is undetermined. V was cut by 0 bases and J by 7 bases, with 8 bases left in between. There are 12 residues in the CDR3. Germline values: CDR1 GTSNPN, CDR2 SVGIG (reference sequence). CDR3 sequence: CAWSVQQNTQYF. DNA of the CDR3: TGTGCCTGGAGTGTACAGCAAAATACGCAGTATTTT.

This clonotype was seen repeatedly, ten times or more. The chain recombines TRBV27 with TRBJ2-1; 10 bases map to TRBD1. Germline V gene lookup returns CDR1 MNHEY and CDR2 SMNVEV (reference sequence). This CDR3 comprises 12 residues. The trim removed 9 bases at V and 8 bases at J, leaving 4 bases unmatched. The CDR3, as DNA: TGTGCCAGTCGACAGGGGGCGTATGAGCAGTTCTTC. Translated, it gives CASRQGAYEQFF.

The chain is built from TRBV27 and TRBJ2-2; D perhaps matches TRBD1 (6 bases). CDR1 and CDR2 from the germline V gene are MNHEY and SMNVEV (reference sequence). The CDR3 totals 14 residues. The ends were cut back, 3 bases at V and 5 bases at J, with 10 bases in the middle. CDR3 amino acids: CASSFGTTTGELFF. The CDR3 DNA follows: TGTGCCAGCAGTTTTGGGACAACTACCGGGGAGCTGTTTTTT.

This clonotype occurred many times. The chain joins TRBV28 to TRBJ1-5, with a weak D call TRBD1 (6 bases). V was pared by 3 bases and J by 6 bases, with 12 bases between. Germline lookup yields CDR1 MDHEN and CDR2 SYDVKM. CDR3 length equals 14 residues. The CDR3 DNA is TGTGCCAGCAGTTTCACAGGGACCCCTCAGCCCCAGCATTTT. Protein sequence: CASSFTGTPQPQHF.

This clonotype was recorded a few times. The chain uses TRBV6-1 and TRBJ2-2, with a weak D call TRBD1 (6 bases). From germline, CDR1 is MNHNS and CDR2 SASEGT. The CDR3 is made up of 14 amino acids. Trimming removed 9 bases at V and 6 bases at J, with 17 bases between. Here the CDR3 reads CASKYTGSAGELFF. DNA of the CDR3: TGTGCCAGTAAATATACAGGGTCAGCCGGGGAGCTGTTTTTT.